These 17 T cell receptor beta chains share one sample of origin, sequenced in a study of spatial heterogeneity in lung cancer. Study-level points and caveats: Expanded intratumoral alpha and beta TCR counts tracked tumor mutation counts.

Each CDR3 protein is one row after TCRdb ran MiXCR on the 5' RACE reads. In the table there are thousands of distinct CDR3 sequences, 10% of which are singletons. Their cognate antigens are unknown. Noted time point: sample taken at primary tumor resection. This material consisted of lung tumor tissue, taken at surgery. The source of these receptors is a female donor with early-stage non-small cell lung cancer.

This clonotype was counted only a few times. This chain joins TRBV4-2 and TRBJ2-1, with D maybe TRBD2 (5 bases). The CDR3 is 15 residues long. Germline CDR1 is LGHNA and CDR2 is YNFKEQ. V was pared by 4 bases and J by 6 bases, with 16 bases between. CDR3: CASSPMGTRPNEQFF. The DNA for the CDR3 is TGTGCCAGCAGCCCCATGGGCACTAGACCCAATGAGCAGTTCTTC.

This clonotype qualifies as medium-sized. The chain recombines TRBV5-4 with TRBJ1-3, with 11 nucleotides matching TRBD1. The V and J ends lost 5 bases and 0 bases, in that order; junction bases with no gene match: 10. This CDR3 is built from 18 residues. Germline CDR1 and CDR2: SGHNT and YYREEE (reference sequence). The CDR3 DNA reads as TGTGCCAGCAGTTACGGACAGGGGGCCCCCTCCTCTGGAAACACCATATATTTT. Its protein product is CASSYGQGAPSSGNTIYF.

This chain links TRBV29-1 with TRBJ2-3; no clear D. Trimming took off 7 bases at V and 0 bases at J, with 8 bases between the two ends. From germline, CDR1 is SQVTM and CDR2 ANQGSEA. This CDR3 has 12 amino acids. The CDR3 bases are TGCAGCGCAACGATAAGCACAGATACGCAGTATTTT. Its translation is CSATISTDTQYF.

This clonotype ranks as medium-sized (0.01 to 0.1%). This chain links TRBV12-3 or TRBV12-4 with TRBJ2-7; 8 nucleotides agree with TRBD1. The trim removed 6 bases at V and 7 bases at J, leaving 5 bases unmatched. The CDR3 extends over 12 amino acids. The CDR3 loop is CASSHRQGEQYF. The CDR3 nucleotides read TGTGCCAGCAGCCACCGACAGGGGGAGCAGTACTTC.

In its sample, this clonotype is medium-sized. The chain uses TRBV12-3 or TRBV12-4 and TRBJ2-1, with a possible D match to TRBD2 (7 bases). CDR3 size: 15 residues. V was pared by 4 bases and J by 2 bases, with 12 bases between. CDR3 loop: CASSYRGGAYNEQFF. CDR3 DNA sequence: TGTGCCAGCAGTTACCGCGGGGGCGCCTACAATGAGCAGTTCTTC.

This clonotype was counted between two and nine times. The rearrangement joins TRBV6-6 to TRBJ2-5; no firm D call. The V and J ends lost 7 bases and 5 bases respectively, with 20 bases between them. The CDR3 runs 15 residues. CDR1 and CDR2 (germline): MNHNY, SVGAGI (reference sequence). DNA of the CDR3: TGTGCCAGCACCCCGACTGGGCAGTCCCGGGAGACCCAGTACTTC. Its translation: CASTPTGQSRETQYF.

This clonotype rates as medium-sized. The CDR3 protein is CASSPRSQRGAFF. For the CDR3, the DNA is TGTGCCAGCAGCCCGAGGTCTCAAAGGGGAGCTTTCTTT. The chain recombines TRBV7-9 with TRBJ1-1, with D perhaps matching TRBD1 (5 bases). V lost 5 bases to trimming and J lost 10 bases, with 17 bases between them. Germline values: CDR1 SEHNR, CDR2 FQNEAQ (reference sequence). The CDR3 extends over 13 amino acids.

This clonotype was counted between two and nine times. The chain carries TRBV6-2 or TRBV6-3 and TRBJ2-2; 7 bases align to TRBD1. With V trimmed by 4 bases and J by 2 bases, 4 bases remained unmatched. This CDR3 is built from 15 residues. Germline V gives CDR1 MNHEY, CDR2 SVGEGT. The CDR3 reads CASSSYRGNTGELFF. The CDR3 nucleotides are TGTGCCAGCAGTTCGTACAGGGGCAACACCGGGGAGCTGTTTTTT.

In this sample, this clonotype turned up once. This sequence may be a read error, since a much larger clone differs from it by one base. The V call is TRBV12-3 or TRBV12-4, the J call TRBJ2-3; no definite D call. The CDR3 runs to 11 residues. The ends were cut back, 5 bases at V and 7 bases at J, with 7 bases in the middle. DNA for the CDR3: TGTGCCAGCAGTCTGACCAATACGCAGTATTTT. Amino acid sequence: CASSLTNTQYF.

The rearrangement uses TRBV14 and TRBJ2-3; 8 bases align to TRBD2. Trimming removed 8 bases from V and 1 base from J; junction bases left unmatched: 8. Per the germline V gene, CDR1 is SGHDN and CDR2 is FVKESK. The CDR3 is 15 residues long. The CDR3: CASWAGGAGTDTQYF. The CDR3 DNA reads TGTGCCAGCTGGGCCGGGGGGGCTGGCACAGATACGCAGTATTTT.

This clonotype has a handful of counts. This chain uses TRBV7-9 with TRBJ2-2; D is undetermined. The CDR3 is 14 residues long. The germline gives CDR1 SEHNR, CDR2 FQNEAQ (reference sequence). V was trimmed by 3 bases and J by 5 bases, leaving 10 bases between them. CDR3 region: CASSFSPATGELFF. DNA of the CDR3: TGTGCCAGCAGCTTCTCGCCAGCTACCGGGGAGCTGTTTTTT.

This clonotype has a handful of counts. The CDR3 DNA reads as TGTGCCAGCAGCAAACGCACTAGTAGCCCAGATACGCAGTATTTT. It codes for CASSKRTSSPDTQYF. This chain uses TRBV7-2 with TRBJ2-3, with D possibly being TRBD2 (5 bases). The CDR3 loop spans 15 amino acids. Germline V gives CDR1 SGHTA, CDR2 FQGNSA. V lost 5 bases and J 4 bases, leaving 16 bases between the germline ends.

By share, this clonotype counts as medium-sized. This chain links TRBV6-6 with TRBJ1-4; D not resolved. The CDR3 runs to 12 residues. V was cut by 7 bases and J by 8 bases, with 11 bases left in between. The germline V gene encodes CDR1 MNHNY and CDR2 SVGAGI (reference sequence). The CDR3 bases are TGTGCCAGCACCGCCGGAGTAGAAAAACTGTTTTTT. It is translated as CASTAGVEKLFF.

This clonotype is medium-sized within its sample. The rearrangement uses TRBV6-5 and TRBJ1-1; 7 nucleotides align to TRBD1. Trimming removed 7 bases from V and 5 bases from J; junction bases left unmatched: 13. The CDR3 is 15 residues long. The germline CDR1 and CDR2 sequences are MNHEY and SVGAGI. As DNA, the CDR3 is TGTGCCAGCAAACGGGACAGATGGGAAGGGACTGAAGCTTTCTTT. This gives the protein CASKRDRWEGTEAFF.

This clonotype was counted only a few times. The chain recombines TRBV19 with TRBJ1-5, with no clear D. The germline V gene encodes CDR1 LNHDA and CDR2 SQIVND (reference sequence). There are 19 residues in the CDR3. Trimming shortened V by 1 base and J by 0 bases, and 19 bases separated the two germline ends. The CDR3: CASSIVFIGISTSNQPQHF. CDR3 DNA: TGTGCCAGTAGTATAGTCTTTATTGGAATTTCGACTAGCAATCAGCCCCAGCATTTT.

V gene TRBV7-2 combines with J gene TRBJ1-3; D not certain. Germline CDR1 reads SGHTA; CDR2 reads FQGNSA. Deletions cut 0 bases from V and 3 bases from J, with 12 bases between. The CDR3 length is 16 residues. The CDR3 region has the DNA TGTGCCAGCAGCTTAGCCCCTAGTTCGGGTGGAAACACCATATATTTT. It codes for CASSLAPSSGGNTIYF.

Judged by abundance, this clonotype is medium-sized. The rearrangement uses TRBV20-1 and TRBJ2-3; no firm D call. Looked up from germline, CDR1 is DFQATT and CDR2 is SNEGSKA (reference sequence). Trimming left V 4 bases short and J 8 bases short, with 19 bases between. The CDR3 sequence is 14 residues long. CDR3 in amino acids: CSAIAITPKITQYF. The DNA of the CDR3 is TGCAGTGCTATCGCGATTACCCCTAAGATTACGCAGTATTTT.